This T cell receptor (beta chain) was recorded in a study of response to subunit inactivated influenza vaccine. Notes on the study in general: New T cells are recruited in small numbers by each seasonal influenza vaccination, according to the authors' suggestion.

TCRdb used MiXCR to reprocess the RT-PCR reads, holding one entry per CDR3 protein. The sample lists 300,000 to 350,000 distinct CDR3 sequences; 20% to 25% were seen once. To note about this clonotype: The antigen is undetermined.

Germline loops: CDR1 SGHTA, CDR2 FQGNSA. The V and J ends lost 5 bases and 4 bases, in that order; junction bases with no gene match: 7. The CDR3 has 15 residues. The rearrangement joins TRBV7-2 to TRBJ2-3; TRBD1 matches 9 bases. The sample in question was PBMCs from blood, obtained roughly 20 months after vaccination. This clonotype originated in a man aged 50 to 75 who received an inactivated influenza vaccine. In DNA, the CDR3 is TGTGCCAGCAGCCCACGCGGGACAGGGCCAGATACGCAGTATTTT. Translating gives CASSPRGTGPDTQYF.